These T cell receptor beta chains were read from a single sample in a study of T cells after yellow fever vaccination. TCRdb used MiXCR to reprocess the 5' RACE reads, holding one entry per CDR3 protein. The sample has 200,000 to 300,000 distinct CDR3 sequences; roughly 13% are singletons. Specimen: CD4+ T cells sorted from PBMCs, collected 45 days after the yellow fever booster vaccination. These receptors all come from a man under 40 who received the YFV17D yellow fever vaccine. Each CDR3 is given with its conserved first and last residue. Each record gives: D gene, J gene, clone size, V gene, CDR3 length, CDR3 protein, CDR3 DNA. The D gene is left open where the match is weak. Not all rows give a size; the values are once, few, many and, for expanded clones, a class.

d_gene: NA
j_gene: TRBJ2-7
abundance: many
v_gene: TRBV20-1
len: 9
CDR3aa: CSARGKQYF
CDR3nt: TGCAGTGCTAGGGGCAAGCAGTACTTC

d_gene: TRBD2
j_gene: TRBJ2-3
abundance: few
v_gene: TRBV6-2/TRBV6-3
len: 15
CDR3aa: CASKRLAAMADTQYF
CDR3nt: TGTGCCAGCAAAAGACTAGCTGCAATGGCAGATACGCAGTATTTT

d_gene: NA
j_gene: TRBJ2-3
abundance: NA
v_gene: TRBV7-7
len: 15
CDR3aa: CASSLDGGLGDTQYF
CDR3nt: TGTGCCAGCAGCTTAGATGGCGGGCTTGGAGATACGCAGTATTTT

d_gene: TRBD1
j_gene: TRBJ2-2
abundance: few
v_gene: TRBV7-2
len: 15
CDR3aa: CASSQRTGDTGELFF
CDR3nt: TGTGCCAGCAGCCAAAGGACAGGGGACACCGGGGAGCTGTTTTTT

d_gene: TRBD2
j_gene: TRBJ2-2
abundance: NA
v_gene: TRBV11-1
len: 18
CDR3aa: CASSGYLGTRESTGELFF
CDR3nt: TGTGCCAGCAGTGGATACTTGGGGACTAGAGAGTCCACCGGGGAGCTGTTTTTT

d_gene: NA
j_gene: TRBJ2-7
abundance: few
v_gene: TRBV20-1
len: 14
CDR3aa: CSARGGMELYEQYF
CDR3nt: TGCAGTGCTAGAGGAGGGATGGAGCTCTACGAGCAGTACTTC

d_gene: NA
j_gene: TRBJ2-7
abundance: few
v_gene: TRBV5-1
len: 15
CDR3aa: CASSLWGDEHGEQYF
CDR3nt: TGCGCCAGCAGCTTGTGGGGAGACGAACATGGCGAGCAGTACTTC

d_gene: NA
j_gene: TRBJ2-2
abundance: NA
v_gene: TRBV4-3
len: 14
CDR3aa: CASSAELNTGELFF
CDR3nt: TGCGCCAGCAGCGCCGAACTGAACACCGGGGAGCTGTTTTTT

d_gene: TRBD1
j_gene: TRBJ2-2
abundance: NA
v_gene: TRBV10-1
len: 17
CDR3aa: CASSEGRGRPLTGELFF
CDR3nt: TGCGCCAGCAGTGAGGGCAGGGGGCGACCCCTCACCGGGGAGCTGTTTTTT

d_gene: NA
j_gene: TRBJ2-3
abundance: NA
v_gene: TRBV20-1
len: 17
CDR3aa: CSASQFVSGESADTQYF
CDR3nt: TGCAGTGCTAGCCAGTTTGTTTCTGGGGAGTCGGCAGATACGCAGTATTTT

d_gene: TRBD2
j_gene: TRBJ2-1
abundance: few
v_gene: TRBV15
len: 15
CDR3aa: CATSRGSGRGNEQFF
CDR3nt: TGTGCCACCAGCAGAGGTAGCGGGAGGGGGAATGAGCAGTTCTTC

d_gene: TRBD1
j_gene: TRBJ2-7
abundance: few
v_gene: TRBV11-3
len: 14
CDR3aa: CASSLETGGHEQYF
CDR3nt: TGTGCCAGCAGCTTGGAGACAGGGGGCCACGAGCAGTACTTC

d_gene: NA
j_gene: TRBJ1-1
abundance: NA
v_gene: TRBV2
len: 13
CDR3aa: CASSAIGETEAFF
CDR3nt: TGTGCCAGCAGTGCGATCGGGGAAACTGAAGCTTTCTTT

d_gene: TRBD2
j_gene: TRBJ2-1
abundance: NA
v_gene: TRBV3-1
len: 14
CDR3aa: CASTLSGSVNEQFF
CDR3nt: TGTGCCAGCACACTAAGCGGGAGTGTCAATGAGCAGTTCTTC

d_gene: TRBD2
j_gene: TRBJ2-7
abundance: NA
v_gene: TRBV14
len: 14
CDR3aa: CASSPSGRASEQYF
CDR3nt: TGTGCCAGCAGCCCTAGCGGGAGGGCCTCCGAGCAGTACTTC

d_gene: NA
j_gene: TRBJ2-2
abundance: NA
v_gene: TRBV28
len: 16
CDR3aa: CASTFIRLPSTGELFF
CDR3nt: TGTGCCAGCACTTTTATTAGACTCCCCAGTACCGGGGAGCTGTTTTTT

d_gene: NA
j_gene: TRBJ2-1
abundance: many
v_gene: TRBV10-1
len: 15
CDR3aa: CASSEFSSSYNEQFF
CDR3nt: TGCGCCAGCAGTGAGTTCAGCAGTAGCTACAATGAGCAGTTCTTC

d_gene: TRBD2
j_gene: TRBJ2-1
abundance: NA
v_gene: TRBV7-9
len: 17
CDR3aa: CASSSAGTSGRGDEQFF
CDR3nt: TGTGCCAGCAGCTCAGCCGGGACTAGCGGGAGAGGCGATGAGCAGTTCTTC

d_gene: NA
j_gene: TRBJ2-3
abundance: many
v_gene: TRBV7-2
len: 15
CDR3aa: CASSPGRTSTDTQYF
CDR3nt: TGTGCCAGCAGCCCCGGACGGACTAGCACAGATACGCAGTATTTT

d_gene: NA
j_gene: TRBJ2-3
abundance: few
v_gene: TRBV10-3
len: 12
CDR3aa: CAMASGTDTQYF
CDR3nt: TGTGCCATGGCCAGCGGCACAGATACGCAGTATTTT

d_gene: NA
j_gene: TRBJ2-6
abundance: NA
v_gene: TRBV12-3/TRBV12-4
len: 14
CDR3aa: CASRVHSGANVLTF
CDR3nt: TGTGCCAGCAGGGTCCACTCTGGGGCCAACGTCCTGACTTTC

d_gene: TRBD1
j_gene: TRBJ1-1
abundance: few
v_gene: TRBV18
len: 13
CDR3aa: CASRQGPNTEAFF
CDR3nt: TGTGCCAGTCGACAGGGGCCGAACACTGAAGCTTTCTTT

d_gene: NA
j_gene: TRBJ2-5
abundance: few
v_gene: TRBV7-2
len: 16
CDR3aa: CASSFNRPYREETQYF
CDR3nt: TGTGCCAGCAGCTTTAACAGGCCATATCGAGAGGAGACCCAGTACTTC

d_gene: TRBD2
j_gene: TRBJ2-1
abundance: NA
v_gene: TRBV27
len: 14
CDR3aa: CASRPGLADNEQFF
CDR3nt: TGTGCCAGCAGACCGGGACTAGCGGACAATGAGCAGTTCTTC

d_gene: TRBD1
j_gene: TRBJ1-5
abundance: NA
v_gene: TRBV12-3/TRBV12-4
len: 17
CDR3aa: CASRAGGSGIVAQPQHF
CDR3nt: TGTGCCAGCAGAGCAGGGGGCTCGGGTATAGTTGCTCAGCCCCAGCATTTT

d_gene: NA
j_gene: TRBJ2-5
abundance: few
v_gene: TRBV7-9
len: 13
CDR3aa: CASQGLNQETQYF
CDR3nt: TGTGCCAGCCAGGGGCTAAACCAAGAGACCCAGTACTTC

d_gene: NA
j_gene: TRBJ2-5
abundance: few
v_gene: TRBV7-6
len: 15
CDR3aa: CASSLNKMYQETQYF
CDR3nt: TGTGCCAGCAGCCTCAACAAGATGTACCAAGAGACCCAGTACTTC

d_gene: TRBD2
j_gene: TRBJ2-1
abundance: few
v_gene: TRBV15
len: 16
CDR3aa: CATSRTSGSSYNEQFF
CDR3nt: TGTGCCACCAGCAGAACGAGCGGGAGCTCCTACAATGAGCAGTTCTTC

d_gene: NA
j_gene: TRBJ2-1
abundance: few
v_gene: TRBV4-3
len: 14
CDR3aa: CASSPSWAFNEQFF
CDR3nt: TGCGCCAGCAGCCCGAGCTGGGCCTTCAATGAGCAGTTCTTC